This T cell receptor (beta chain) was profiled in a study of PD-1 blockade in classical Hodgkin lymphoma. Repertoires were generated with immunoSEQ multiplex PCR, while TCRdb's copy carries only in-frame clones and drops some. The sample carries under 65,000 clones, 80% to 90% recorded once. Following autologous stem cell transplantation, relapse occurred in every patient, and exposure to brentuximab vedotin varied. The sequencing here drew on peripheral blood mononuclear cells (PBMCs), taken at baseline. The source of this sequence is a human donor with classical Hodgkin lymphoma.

The CDR3 spells CASSLGRVIWEQYF. CDR3 nucleotide sequence: TGTGCCAGCAGCTTGGGCAGGGTGATCTGGGAGCAGTACTTC. The rearrangement joins TRBV5-5 to TRBJ2-7, with D tentatively TRBD1 (5 bases). V gave up 0 bases and J gave up 7 bases, with 14 bases separating them. Germline V CDR1 and CDR2: SGHKS, YYEKEE (reference sequence). The length of the CDR3 is 14 residues.